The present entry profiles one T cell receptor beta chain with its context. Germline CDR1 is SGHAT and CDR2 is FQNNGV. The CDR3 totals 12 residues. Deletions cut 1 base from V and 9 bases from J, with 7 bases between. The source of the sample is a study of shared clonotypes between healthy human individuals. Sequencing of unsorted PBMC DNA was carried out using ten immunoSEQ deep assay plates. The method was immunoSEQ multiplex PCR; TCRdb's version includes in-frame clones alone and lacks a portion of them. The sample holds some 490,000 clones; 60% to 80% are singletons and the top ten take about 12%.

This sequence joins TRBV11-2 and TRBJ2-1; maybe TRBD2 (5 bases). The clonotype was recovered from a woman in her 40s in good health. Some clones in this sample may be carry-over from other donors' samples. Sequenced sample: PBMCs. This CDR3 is CASSLATSEQFF. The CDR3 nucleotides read TGTGCCAGCAGCTTAGCTACTAGTGAGCAGTTCTTC.